The 13 T cell receptor beta chains given below trace back to one sample, sequenced in a study of metastatic and nonmetastatic thyroid tumors. Using MiXCR, TCRdb re-called clones from the PCR reads. The data show over 15,000 clones, with 16% seen just once and approximately 17% held by the top ten. Nobody among the patients had been given any treatment before thyroid surgery. Sequencing was performed on blood. The receptors were gathered from a male donor with papillary thyroid cancer or a benign thyroid nodule (not recorded which). Some clones in this sample may be carry-over from other donors' samples.

This clone was observed at least ten times. V and J are TRBV3-1 and TRBJ2-1, with D perhaps matching TRBD2 (5 bases). The germline V gene has CDR1 LGHDT and CDR2 YNNKEL (reference sequence). This CDR3 is built from 13 residues. V was shortened by 7 bases and J by 8 bases, with 15 bases between the two germline ends. The CDR3 spells CASTLGGSDEQFF. The CDR3 nucleotides read TGTGCCAGCACCCTGGGTGGGAGTGATGAGCAGTTCTTC.

This clone has at least ten counts. The rearrangement links TRBV19 to TRBJ2-1, with 7 bases that match TRBD1. J gave up 8 bases and V 4 bases, and 5 bases lay outside the gene matches. The CDR3 covers 13 residues. The germline V gene encodes CDR1 LNHDA and CDR2 SQIVND (reference sequence). The CDR3, as DNA: TGTGCCAGTAGTACCCTAACAGGGGATGAGCAGTTCTTC. Amino acid sequence: CASSTLTGDEQFF. The full variable domain, rest sourced from reference TRBV19 and TRBJ2-1, is DGGITQSPKYLFRKEGQNVTLSCEQNLNHDAMYWYRQDPGQGLRLIYYSQIVNDFQKGDIAEGYSVSREKKESFPLTVTSAQKNPTAFYLCASSTLTGDEQFFGPGTRLTVL.

This clone was observed many times. The chain combines TRBV28 with TRBJ1-5; D gene uncertain. CDR1 is MDHEN, CDR2 SYDVKM, per germline. Trimming removed 5 bases at V and 7 bases at J, with 18 bases between. CDR3 length: 15 residues. CDR3 coding DNA: TGTGCCAGCAGTGCGGAGGCGTTCAGACGGCAGCCCCAGCATTTT. Encoded protein: CASSAEAFRRQPQHF. Looking up the rest from reference TRBV28 and TRBJ1-5 gives the full variable domain: DVKVTQSSRYLVKRTGEKVFLECVQDMDHENMFWYRQDPGLGLRLIYFSYDVKMKEKGDIPEGYSVSREKKERFSLILESASTNQTSMYLCASSAEAFRRQPQHFGDGTRLSIL.

This clone has ten or more counts. This rearrangement joins TRBV6-5 to TRBJ2-7; 8 nucleotides line up with TRBD1. The CDR3 length is 15 residues. The trim removed 0 bases at V and 2 bases at J, leaving 3 bases unmatched. Germline V gene sequence: CDR1 MNHEY, CDR2 SVGAGI. CDR3 protein: CASSYSGQGTYEQYF. The CDR3 DNA sequence: TGTGCCAGCAGTTACTCCGGACAGGGAACCTACGAGCAGTACTTC.

In this sample, this clone turned up many times. The chain has TRBV18 and TRBJ1-2, with D uncertain. Trimming pared 2 bases from V and 5 bases from J, leaving 15 bases between. CDR1 is KGHSH and CDR2 is LQKENI in the germline V gene. The CDR3 consists of 15 residues. The CDR3 nucleotides are TGTGCCAGCTCACCAGGGAACCCAAGATCGTATGGCTACACCTTC. Translation: CASSPGNPRSYGYTF.

This clone came up many times. The chain links TRBV20-1 to TRBJ2-7; 7 bases line up with TRBD2. The CDR3 sequence is 15 residues long. From germline, CDR1 is DFQATT and CDR2 SNEGSKA (reference sequence). With 2 bases clipped from V and 7 bases from J, the junction kept 14 bases outside the gene matches. Here the CDR3 reads CSARFSGDLPREQYF. CDR3 sequence (DNA): TGCAGTGCTAGATTCAGCGGGGATCTGCCGCGGGAGCAGTACTTC.

This clone was detected ten times or more. The V gene is TRBV19, the J gene TRBJ1-2; D call uncertain. In germline, CDR1 is LNHDA, CDR2 SQIVND (reference sequence). The CDR3 contains 12 residues. Deletions cut 3 bases from V and 5 bases from J, with 7 bases between. CDR3 loop: CASSIPPYGYTF. As DNA, the CDR3 is TGTGCCAGTAGTATCCCCCCTTATGGCTACACCTTC.

By sample fraction, this clone is medium-sized (0.01 to 0.1%). V usage is TRBV29-1 and J usage is TRBJ1-1, with D uncertain. The CDR3 is 13 amino acids. Germline CDR1 reads SQVTM; CDR2 reads ANQGSEA. Trimming took 4 bases from V and 0 from J, leaving 9 bases between them. The CDR3 DNA reads TGCAGCGTTGTGGCCCAGTTGAACACTGAAGCTTTCTTT. Translated: CSVVAQLNTEAFF.

The chain recombines TRBV11-2 with TRBJ2-7, with D perhaps TRBD1 or TRBD2 (5 bases each). Trimming took off 5 bases at V and 5 bases at J, with 19 bases between the two ends. Germline V gene sequence: CDR1 SGHAT, CDR2 FQNNGV. The CDR3 covers 15 residues. This CDR3 is CASSAPGLEVDEQYF. In DNA, the CDR3 is TGTGCCAGCAGCGCACCGGGGCTCGAGGTGGACGAGCAGTACTTC.

Of note for this clone: A read error may account for a junction end that differs from germline. The rearrangement links TRBV18 to TRBJ2-3; perhaps TRBD1 as D (5 bases). Germline V CDR1 and CDR2: KGHSH, LQKENI. This CDR3 comprises 15 residues. This CDR3 reads CASSTDRMSTGTQYF. In DNA, the CDR3 is TGTGCCAGCTCGACCGACAGAATGAGCACAGGTACGCAGTACTTT. The full variable domain, rest sourced from reference TRBV18 and TRBJ2-3, is NAGVMQNPRHLVRRRGQEARLRCSPMKGHSHVYWYRQLPEEGLKFMVYLQKENIIDESGMPKERFSAEFPKEGPSILRIQQVVRGDSAAYFCASSTDRMSTGTQYFGPGTRLTVL.

This clone was observed many times. The gene calls are TRBV7-8 and TRBJ2-7; 7 bases fit TRBD1. CDR1 and CDR2 from the germline V gene are SGHVS and FQNEAQ. The CDR3 runs 15 residues. J gave up 7 bases and V 5 bases, and 14 bases lay outside the gene matches. This chain's CDR3 is CASSPRTGGSREQYF. The CDR3 region has the DNA TGTGCCAGCAGCCCGCGGACAGGAGGCTCTCGAGAGCAGTACTTC.

This clone was seen many times. The chain is built from TRBV20-1 and TRBJ2-5, with D maybe TRBD2 (5 bases). Germline V CDR1 and CDR2: DFQATT, SNEGSKA (reference sequence). The CDR3 spans 15 residues. Trimming pared 1 base from V and 1 base from J, leaving 13 bases between. The CDR3 sequence is CSARVVVRAQETQYF. In nucleotides, the CDR3 is TGCAGTGCTAGAGTGGTAGTGAGGGCCCAAGAGACCCAGTACTTC.

This clone was picked up many times. The chain recombines TRBV2 with TRBJ1-5, with D perhaps TRBD1 (6 bases). The CDR3 runs 16 residues. In germline, CDR1 is SNHLY, CDR2 FYNNEI. V was shortened by 7 bases and J by 3 bases, with 19 bases between the two germline ends. The CDR3 loop reads CASNKGDGGSNQPQHF. CDR3 sequence (DNA): TGTGCCAGCAACAAGGGGGACGGAGGCTCCAATCAGCCCCAGCATTTT.